The rows below give T cell receptor beta chains drawn from one sample of a study of lymphopenia after photon versus proton radiotherapy. Assay: immunoSEQ multiplex PCR; the TCRdb copy retains only in-frame clones and omits some. The table lists more than 25,000 clones, 90% of them singletons, with 5.5% to 7.5% in the top ten. Material: peripheral blood, obtained from a patient treated with photon-based radiotherapy. The receptors derive from a woman aged 45-59 years with pancreatic cancer. Both conserved end residues are part of each CDR3. Fields, in order: V gene, clone size, CDR3 length, D gene, J gene, CDR3 protein, CDR3 DNA. D genes are given only for firm matches. The size entry is marked missing in some rows and otherwise reads once, few, many or a size class.

V: TRBV9
size: -
length: 16
D: -
J: TRBJ2-4
CDR3: CASSVGRQITKNIQYF
DNA: TGTGCCAGCAGCGTAGGTAGACAGATAACCAAAAACATTCAGTACTTC

V: TRBV6-1
size: -
length: 11
D: -
J: TRBJ1-1
CDR3: CASSEFRGTFF
DNA: TGTGCCAGCAGTGAATTTAGGGGGACTTTCTTT

V: TRBV4-2
size: -
length: 15
D: TRBD2
J: TRBJ2-2
CDR3: CASSQVAGATGELFF
DNA: TGTGCCAGCAGCCAAGTAGCGGGAGCCACCGGGGAGCTGTTTTTT

V: TRBV5-1
size: -
length: 13
D: -
J: TRBJ2-3
CDR3: CASSSPSTDTQYF
DNA: TGCGCCAGCAGCAGTCCGAGCACAGATACGCAGTATTTT

V: TRBV30
size: once
length: 14
D: -
J: TRBJ1-2
CDR3: CAWRDRSYGYGYTF
DNA: TGTGCCTGGAGGGACAGAAGTTACGGCTATGGCTACACCTTC

V: TRBV5-4
size: -
length: 16
D: -
J: TRBJ2-1
CDR3: CASSLPTMGIGNEQFF
DNA: TGTGCCAGCAGCTTGCCCACCATGGGAATCGGGAATGAGCAGTTCTTC

V: TRBV7-9
size: -
length: 13
D: -
J: TRBJ2-3
CDR3: CASSLGSRDTQYF
DNA: TGTGCCAGCAGCTTAGGCTCAAGGGATACGCAGTATTTT

V: TRBV6-1
size: -
length: 18
D: -
J: TRBJ2-1
CDR3: CASSEGSRSKAFYNEQFF
DNA: TGTGCCAGCAGCGAAGGTAGCCGGAGTAAAGCATTTTACAATGAGCAGTTCTTC

V: TRBV29-1
size: -
length: 13
D: TRBD1
J: TRBJ2-5
CDR3: CSVELQGEETQYF
DNA: TGCAGCGTTGAATTGCAGGGGGAAGAGACCCAGTACTTC

V: TRBV4-1
size: once
length: 14
D: -
J: TRBJ1-1
CDR3: CASSNNVGRTEAFF
DNA: TGCGCCAGCAGCAATAATGTTGGGAGAACTGAAGCTTTCTTT

V: TRBV5-1
size: -
length: 16
D: TRBD2
J: TRBJ2-1
CDR3: CASSLVGLAGVNEQFF
DNA: TGCGCCAGCAGCTTGGTGGGACTAGCGGGGGTCAATGAGCAGTTCTTC

V: TRBV28
size: -
length: 14
D: TRBD1
J: TRBJ1-2
CDR3: CASSPGQTNYGYTF
DNA: TGTGCCAGCAGCCCGGGACAGACTAACTATGGCTACACCTTC

V: TRBV9
size: -
length: 14
D: -
J: TRBJ2-3
CDR3: CASQTDTPTDTQYF
DNA: TGTGCCAGTCAAACGGATACCCCCACAGATACGCAGTATTTT

V: TRBV4-1
size: once
length: 12
D: -
J: TRBJ2-7
CDR3: CASSQEPSEQYF
DNA: TGCGCCAGCAGCCAGGAACCAAGCGAGCAGTACTTC

V: TRBV7-9
size: -
length: 15
D: -
J: TRBJ2-5
CDR3: CASSLESLVGETQYF
DNA: TGTGCCAGCAGCCTCGAATCGTTAGTAGGAGAGACCCAGTACTTC

V: TRBV6-1
size: -
length: 17
D: TRBD1
J: TRBJ2-4
CDR3: CASSERGQGLTKNIQYF
DNA: TGTGCCAGCAGTGAAAGGGGACAGGGTTTAACCAAAAACATTCAGTACTTC

V: TRBV25-1
size: once
length: 18
D: TRBD2
J: TRBJ2-7
CDR3: CASSPGLAGGGISYEQYF
DNA: TGTGCCAGCAGTCCTGGACTAGCGGGAGGTGGGATCTCCTACGAGCAGTACTTC

V: TRBV18
size: -
length: 18
D: TRBD1
J: TRBJ1-1
CDR3: CASSPRVRTGGVNTEAFF
DNA: TGTGCCAGCTCACCACGGGTCCGGACAGGGGGCGTGAACACTGAAGCTTTCTTT

V: TRBV11-2
size: -
length: 13
D: -
J: TRBJ2-3
CDR3: CASSFILTHTQYF
DNA: TGTGCCAGCAGCTTTATCCTCACGCATACGCAGTATTTT

V: TRBV19
size: -
length: 14
D: -
J: TRBJ2-2
CDR3: CASSSGPNTGELFF
DNA: TGTGCCAGTAGTTCGGGACCTAACACCGGGGAGCTGTTTTTT

V: TRBV6-1
size: -
length: 14
D: TRBD2
J: TRBJ2-3
CDR3: CASSIAGGPYTQYF
DNA: TGTGCCAGCAGTATAGCGGGAGGGCCTTATACGCAGTATTTT

V: TRBV30
size: -
length: 11
D: -
J: TRBJ2-7
CDR3: CAWGKARQQYF
DNA: TGTGCCTGGGGGAAGGCCAGACAGCAGTACTTC

V: TRBV14
size: -
length: 13
D: -
J: TRBJ1-4
CDR3: CASSWDIREKLFF
DNA: TGTGCCAGCAGCTGGGACATAAGGGAAAAACTGTTTTTT

V: TRBV7-7
size: -
length: 15
D: TRBD1
J: TRBJ2-1
CDR3: CASSQGVESYNEQFF
DNA: TGTGCCAGCAGCCAGGGGGTAGAGTCCTACAATGAGCAGTTCTTC

V: TRBV28
size: -
length: 13
D: TRBD2
J: TRBJ2-7
CDR3: CASSKRGPYEQYF
DNA: TGTGCCAGCAGTAAGCGGGGGCCCTACGAGCAGTACTTC

V: TRBV19
size: -
length: 15
D: TRBD1
J: TRBJ1-2
CDR3: CASLGDRASSYGYTF
DNA: TGTGCCAGTTTGGGGGACAGGGCTTCCAGCTATGGCTACACCTTC

V: TRBV27
size: once
length: 14
D: TRBD2
J: TRBJ2-1
CDR3: CASNPSGSYNEQFF
DNA: TGTGCCAGCAATCCTAGCGGGTCCTACAATGAGCAGTTCTTC

V: TRBV5-4
size: -
length: 14
D: TRBD2
J: TRBJ2-5
CDR3: CASSLLSGSETQYF
DNA: TGTGCCAGCAGCTTGTTGAGCGGGAGCGAGACCCAGTACTTC

V: TRBV27
size: -
length: 15
D: TRBD1
J: TRBJ2-7
CDR3: CASSLVGQQSYEQYF
DNA: TGTGCCAGCAGTTTGGTGGGACAGCAGTCCTACGAGCAGTACTTC

V: TRBV18
size: -
length: 14
D: TRBD1
J: TRBJ2-7
CDR3: CASSPTGQNYEQYF
DNA: TGTGCCAGCTCACCGACGGGACAGAACTACGAGCAGTACTTC

V: TRBV30
size: once
length: 14
D: -
J: TRBJ1-2
CDR3: CAWSVRGGRYGYTF
DNA: TGTGCCTGGAGTGTACGGGGTGGAAGGTATGGCTACACCTTC

V: TRBV19
size: -
length: 17
D: -
J: TRBJ2-3
CDR3: CASSPPSPGLLTDTQYF
DNA: TGTGCCAGTAGTCCGCCTTCGCCAGGGCTCCTCACAGATACGCAGTATTTT

V: TRBV5-1
size: -
length: 17
D: TRBD2
J: TRBJ2-5
CDR3: CASSLGSLAGSQETQYF
DNA: TGCGCCAGCAGCTTGGGGTCGCTAGCGGGAAGTCAAGAGACCCAGTACTTC

V: TRBV19
size: -
length: 12
D: TRBD2
J: TRBJ2-1
CDR3: CASSPIAGGEFF
DNA: TGTGCCAGTAGCCCCATAGCGGGAGGGGAATTCTTC

V: TRBV7-2
size: -
length: 15
D: -
J: TRBJ2-5
CDR3: CASSLYKGAEETQYF
DNA: TGTGCCAGCAGCTTATACAAGGGAGCCGAGGAGACCCAGTACTTC

V: TRBV30
size: once
length: 15
D: TRBD2
J: TRBJ2-5
CDR3: CAWSLELAAQETQYF
DNA: TGTGCCTGGAGTTTGGAACTAGCGGCCCAAGAGACCCAGTACTTC

V: TRBV29-1
size: -
length: 16
D: -
J: TRBJ2-3
CDR3: CSVDDPGTPGADTQYF
DNA: TGCAGCGTTGACGACCCCGGGACTCCAGGAGCAGATACGCAGTATTTT

V: TRBV5-1
size: -
length: 17
D: TRBD1
J: TRBJ2-1
CDR3: CASSLSQGAALSNEQFF
DNA: TGCGCCAGCAGCTTATCCCAGGGGGCTGCGTTAAGCAATGAGCAGTTCTTC

V: TRBV5-6
size: -
length: 13
D: -
J: TRBJ2-3
CDR3: CASSPTGTDTQYF
DNA: TGTGCCAGCAGTCCGACAGGCACAGATACGCAGTATTTT